Sequencing of this TCR beta chain was carried out in a study of T cell repertoires in cytomegalovirus infection. Trimming took 0 bases from V and 7 from J, leaving 7 bases between them. Germline V CDR1 and CDR2: SGHTA, FQGNSA. The length of the CDR3 is 13 residues. This clonotype was counted between two and nine times. Its specificity is unknown. One entry per CDR3 protein results from TCRdb running MiXCR on the reads. The sample consists of roughly 500,000 distinct CDR3 sequences, about 42% of them appearing once. The chain has TRBV7-2 and TRBJ1-5; D ambiguous. Sample: cultured PBMCs, taken from culture after CMV antigen stimulation. This receptor was identified in a human donor in good health (CMV status not recorded). Some clones in this sample may be carry-over from other donors' samples. Here the CDR3 reads CASSLARHQPQHF. The DNA of the CDR3 is TGTGCCAGCAGCTTAGCCCGACACCAGCCCCAGCATTTT.